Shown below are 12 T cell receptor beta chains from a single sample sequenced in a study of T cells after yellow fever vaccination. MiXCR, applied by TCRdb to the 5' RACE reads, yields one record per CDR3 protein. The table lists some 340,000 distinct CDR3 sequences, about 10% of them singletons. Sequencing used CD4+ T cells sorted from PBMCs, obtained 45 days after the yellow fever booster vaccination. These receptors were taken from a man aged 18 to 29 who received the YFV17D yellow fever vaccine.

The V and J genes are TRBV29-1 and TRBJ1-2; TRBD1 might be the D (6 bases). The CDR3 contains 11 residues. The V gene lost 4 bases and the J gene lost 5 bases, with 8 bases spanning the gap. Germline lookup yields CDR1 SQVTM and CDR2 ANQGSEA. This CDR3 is CSVGGTYGYTF. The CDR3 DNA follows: TGCAGCGTTGGGGGGACATATGGCTACACCTTC.

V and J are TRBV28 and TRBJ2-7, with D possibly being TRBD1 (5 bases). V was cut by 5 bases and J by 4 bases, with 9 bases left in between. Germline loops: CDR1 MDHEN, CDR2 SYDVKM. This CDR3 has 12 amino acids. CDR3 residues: CASSPRTYEQYV. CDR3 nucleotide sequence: TGTGCCAGCAGTCCCCGGACATACGAGCAGTACGTC.

The CDR3 DNA is TGCAGCGCCACACCCGGGACAGATACGCAGTATTTT. Translating it yields CSATPGTDTQYF. This rearrangement joins TRBV29-1 to TRBJ2-3; unclear D gene. V dropped 7 bases and J dropped 3 bases, with 11 bases sitting between them. This CDR3 contains 12 residues. The germline CDR1 and CDR2 sequences are SQVTM and ANQGSEA.

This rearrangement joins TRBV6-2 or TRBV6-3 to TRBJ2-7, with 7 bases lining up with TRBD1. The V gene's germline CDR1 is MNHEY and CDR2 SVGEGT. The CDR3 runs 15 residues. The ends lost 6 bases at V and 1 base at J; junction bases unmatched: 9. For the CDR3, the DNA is TGTGCCAGCAGCAGTGGGACAGCCGGATCCTACGAGCAGTACTTC. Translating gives CASSSGTAGSYEQYF.

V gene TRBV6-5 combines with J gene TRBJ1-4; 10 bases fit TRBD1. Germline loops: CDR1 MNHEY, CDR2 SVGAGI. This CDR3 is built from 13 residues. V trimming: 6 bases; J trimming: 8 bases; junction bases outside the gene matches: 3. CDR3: CASRRTGGEKLFF. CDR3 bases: TGTGCCAGCAGGCGGACAGGGGGGGAAAAACTGTTTTTT.

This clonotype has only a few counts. Written as DNA, the CDR3 is TGTGCCAGCATGCGGGACAGGGGCCGGTCCTACAATGAGCAGTTCTTC. This codes for CASMRDRGRSYNEQFF. J is TRBJ2-1 and V is TRBV11-2, with 10 bases that match TRBD1. The V gene's germline CDR1 is SGHAT and CDR2 FQNNGV. The CDR3 sequence is 16 residues long. The V segment lost 7 bases and the J segment 1 base; nucleotides outside the gene matches: 7. Using reference TRBV11-2 and TRBJ2-1 for the parts outside the CDR3, the full variable domain is EAGVAQSPRYKIIEKRQSVAFWCNPISGHATLYWYQQILGQGPKLLIQFQNNGVVDDSQLPKDRFSAERLKGVDSTLKIQPAKLEDSAVYLCASMRDRGRSYNEQFFGPGTRLTVL.

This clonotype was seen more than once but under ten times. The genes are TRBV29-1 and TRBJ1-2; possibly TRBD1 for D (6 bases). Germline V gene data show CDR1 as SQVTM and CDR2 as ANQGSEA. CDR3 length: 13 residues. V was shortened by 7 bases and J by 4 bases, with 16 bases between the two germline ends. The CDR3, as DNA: TGCAGCGCTAGTGACGGGGGCGTCTATGGCTACACCTTC. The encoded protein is CSASDGGVYGYTF.

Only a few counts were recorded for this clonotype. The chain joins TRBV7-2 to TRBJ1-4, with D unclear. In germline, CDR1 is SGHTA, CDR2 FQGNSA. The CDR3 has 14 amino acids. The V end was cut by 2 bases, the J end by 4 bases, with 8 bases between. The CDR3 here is CASSLSWINEKLFF. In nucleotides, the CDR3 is TGTGCCAGCAGCTTATCGTGGATTAATGAAAAACTGTTTTTT.

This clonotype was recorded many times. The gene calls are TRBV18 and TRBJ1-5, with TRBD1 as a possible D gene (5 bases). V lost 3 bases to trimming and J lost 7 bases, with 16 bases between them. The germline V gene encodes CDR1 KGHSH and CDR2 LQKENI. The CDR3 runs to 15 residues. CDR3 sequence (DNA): TGTGCCAGCTCACCCCGTCCAGTCGAGGGGCAGCCCCAGCATTTT. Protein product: CASSPRPVEGQPQHF.

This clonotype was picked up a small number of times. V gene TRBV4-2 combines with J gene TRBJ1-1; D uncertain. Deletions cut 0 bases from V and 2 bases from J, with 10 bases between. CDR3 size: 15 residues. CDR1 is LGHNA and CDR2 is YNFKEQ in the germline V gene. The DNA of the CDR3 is TGTGCCAGCAGCCAAGATCTTAATGCTAACACTGAAGCTTTCTTT. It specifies CASSQDLNANTEAFF.

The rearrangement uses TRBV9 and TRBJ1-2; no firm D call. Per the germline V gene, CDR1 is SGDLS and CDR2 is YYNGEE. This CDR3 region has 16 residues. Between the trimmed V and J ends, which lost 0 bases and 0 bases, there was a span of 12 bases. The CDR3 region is CASSVGLAEPNYGYTF. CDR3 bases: TGTGCCAGCAGCGTAGGTTTGGCGGAACCTAACTATGGCTACACCTTC.

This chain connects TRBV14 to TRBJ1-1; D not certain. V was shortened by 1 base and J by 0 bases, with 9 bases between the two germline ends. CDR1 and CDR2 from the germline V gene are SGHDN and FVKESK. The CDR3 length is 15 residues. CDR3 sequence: CASSQVGRLNTEAFF. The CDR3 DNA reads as TGTGCCAGCAGCCAAGTAGGCAGACTGAACACTGAAGCTTTCTTT.